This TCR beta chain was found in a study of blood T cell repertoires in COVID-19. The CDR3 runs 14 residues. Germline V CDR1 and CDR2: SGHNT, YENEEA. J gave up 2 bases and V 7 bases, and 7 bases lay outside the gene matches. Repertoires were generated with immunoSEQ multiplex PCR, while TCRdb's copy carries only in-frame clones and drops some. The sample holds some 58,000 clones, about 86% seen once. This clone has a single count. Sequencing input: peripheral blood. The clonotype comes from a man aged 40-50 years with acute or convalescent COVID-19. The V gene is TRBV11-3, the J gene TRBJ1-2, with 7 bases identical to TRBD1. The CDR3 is CASTPGRGNYGYTF. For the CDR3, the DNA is TGTGCCAGCACCCCTGGCAGGGGGAACTATGGCTACACCTTC.